This is a list of T cell receptor beta chains from one sample in a study of early T cells in non-severe SARS-CoV-2 infection. TCRdb called the 5' RACE reads again in MiXCR, with one record for every CDR3 protein. The sample lists about 22,000 distinct CDR3 sequences; about 3.7% were seen once. The sequencing sample was made of whole blood. These receptors were collected from an adult who was a healthcare worker with PCR-confirmed SARS-CoV-2 infection or an uninfected control (not recorded which). The CDR3 runs from the conserved cysteine through the conserved F or W. The D gene is left open where the match is weak. The size of a clone is reported for some rows only, either as once, few or many, or as a class for expanded clones.

cdr3_aa: CASSQASGDTQYF; cdr3_nt: TGCGCCAGCAGCCAAGCTTCCGGGGATACGCAGTATTTT; j_call: TRBJ2-3; cdr3_length: 13; d_call: -; v_call: TRBV4-1; clone_size: many
cdr3_aa: CASSQDWRSYNEQFF; cdr3_nt: TGTGCCAGCAGCCAAGACTGGCGCTCCTACAATGAGCAGTTCTTC; j_call: TRBJ2-1; cdr3_length: 15; d_call: -; v_call: TRBV4-2; clone_size: many
cdr3_aa: CASSIRTGLTYNEQFF; cdr3_nt: TGTGCCAGCAGCATCCGAACAGGGCTCACCTACAATGAGCAGTTCTTC; j_call: TRBJ2-1; cdr3_length: 16; d_call: -; v_call: TRBV14; clone_size: medium-sized
cdr3_aa: CASRLDVATNEKLFF; cdr3_nt: TGTGCCAGTAGGCTAGATGTAGCAACTAATGAAAAACTGTTTTTT; j_call: TRBJ1-4; cdr3_length: 15; d_call: -; v_call: TRBV19; clone_size: many
cdr3_aa: CASSSPGPYEQYF; cdr3_nt: TGTGCCAGCAGCTCACCGGGACCTTACGAGCAGTACTTC; j_call: TRBJ2-7; cdr3_length: 13; d_call: -; v_call: TRBV7-9; clone_size: few
cdr3_aa: CASTTQALGGNYGYTF; cdr3_nt: TGTGCCAGCACAACCCAAGCCTTGGGGGGAAACTATGGCTACACCTTC; j_call: TRBJ1-2; cdr3_length: 16; d_call: -; v_call: TRBV6-5; clone_size: many
cdr3_aa: CASSQDRSVNTEAFF; cdr3_nt: TGCGCCAGCAGCCAAGATCGTTCTGTGAACACTGAAGCTTTCTTT; j_call: TRBJ1-1; cdr3_length: 15; d_call: -; v_call: TRBV4-1; clone_size: few
cdr3_aa: CASRGTSGSSYNEQFF; cdr3_nt: TGTGCCAGCAGAGGGACTAGCGGGAGCTCCTACAATGAGCAGTTCTTC; j_call: TRBJ2-1; cdr3_length: 16; d_call: TRBD2; v_call: TRBV11-2; clone_size: many
cdr3_aa: CASSLFPGEQFF; cdr3_nt: TGTGCCAGCAGCCTTTTCCCCGGTGAGCAGTTCTTC; j_call: TRBJ2-1; cdr3_length: 12; d_call: -; v_call: TRBV13; clone_size: many
cdr3_aa: CATSDSGRPNQPQHF; cdr3_nt: TGTGCCACCAGTGACTCCGGGAGGCCTAATCAGCCCCAGCATTTT; j_call: TRBJ1-5; cdr3_length: 15; d_call: -; v_call: TRBV24-1; clone_size: -
cdr3_aa: CASSQVDMGFSNQPQHF; cdr3_nt: TGCGCCAGCAGCCAAGTCGATATGGGGTTTAGTAATCAGCCCCAGCATTTT; j_call: TRBJ1-5; cdr3_length: 17; d_call: -; v_call: TRBV4-1; clone_size: many
cdr3_aa: CASSRDRGDGELFF; cdr3_nt: TGTGCCAGCAGCAGGGACAGGGGCGACGGGGAGCTGTTTTTT; j_call: TRBJ2-2; cdr3_length: 14; d_call: TRBD1; v_call: TRBV7-6; clone_size: many
cdr3_aa: CASSLGWQGRQKLFF; cdr3_nt: TGTGCCAGCAGCTTAGGGTGGCAGGGACGGCAAAAACTGTTTTTT; j_call: TRBJ1-4; cdr3_length: 15; d_call: -; v_call: TRBV7-2; clone_size: many
cdr3_aa: CASSRLDGYEQYF; cdr3_nt: TGTGCCAGCAGCCGCCTGGACGGCTACGAGCAGTACTTC; j_call: TRBJ2-7; cdr3_length: 13; d_call: -; v_call: TRBV12-3/TRBV12-4; clone_size: many
cdr3_aa: CASSLVQGGHYEQYF; cdr3_nt: TGTGCCAGCAGCTTAGTCCAGGGAGGACACTACGAGCAGTACTTC; j_call: TRBJ2-7; cdr3_length: 15; d_call: -; v_call: TRBV7-2; clone_size: many
cdr3_aa: CASSLGQGNYGYTF; cdr3_nt: TGTGCCAGCAGCTTGGGACAGGGAAACTATGGCTACACCTTC; j_call: TRBJ1-2; cdr3_length: 14; d_call: TRBD1; v_call: TRBV7-2; clone_size: medium-sized